These 29 T cell receptor beta chains came from one sample sequenced in a study of T cells expressing NK-cell markers. TCRdb reprocessed the 5' RACE reads, keeping one entry per CDR3 protein, no DNA. The ten top clones account for around 20%, within a sample of 150,000 to 200,000 distinct CDR3 sequences. The sequenced sample consisted of blood T cells: a sorted CD56 or NKG2C T cell subset, CD4+ or CD8+ T cells, or bulk PBMC T cells (not recorded which). Every receptor here comes from a man between 18 and 69 years old in good health.

The chain joins TRBV3-1 to TRBJ2-7; the TCRdb D gene call, TRBD2, has no DNA to confirm it. Germline CDR1 LGHDT, CDR2 YNNKEL (reference sequence). This CDR3 has 18 amino acids. The CDR3: CASSQGELAGLGFYEQYF.

The V gene is TRBV27, the J gene TRBJ2-5; TCRdb's assignment of TRBD1 cannot be checked, as there is no DNA. Germline V gives CDR1 MNHEY, CDR2 SMNVEV (reference sequence). The CDR3 has 15 residues. CDR3 in amino acids: CASSQNDRPQETQYF.

The chain couples TRBV7-2 to TRBJ1-3. CDR3 length equals 12 residues. The germline V gene has CDR1 SGHTA and CDR2 FQGNSA. CDR3 loop: CASRGSGNTIYF.

The rearrangement uses TRBV4-1 and TRBJ1-1; the D call of TRBD1 rests on TCRdb alone, since no DNA is present to check it. The CDR3 length is 14 residues. From germline, CDR1 is MGHRA and CDR2 YSYEKL. CDR3 loop: CASSPQGTYTEAFF.

This rearrangement joins TRBV9 to TRBJ1-5; TCRdb designates TRBD1, a call that cannot be tested without DNA. Germline CDR1 SGDLS, CDR2 YYNGEE. This CDR3 spans 15 amino acids. The CDR3 here is CASSPGPGGVQPQHF. Filled out from reference TRBV9 and TRBJ1-5, the complete variable domain reads DSGVTQTPKHLITATGQRVTLRCSPRSGDLSVYWYQQSLDQGLQFLIQYYNGEERAKGNILERFSAQQFPDLHSELNLSSLELGDSALYFCASSPGPGGVQPQHFGDGTRLSIL.

V gene TRBV4-1 combines with J gene TRBJ2-1; as DNA is missing, the TRBD2 call by TCRdb cannot be tested. Germline CDR1 and CDR2: MGHRA and YSYEKL. The CDR3 extends over 16 amino acids. CDR3: CASSQGQGRADNEQFF.

The genes are TRBV27 and TRBJ2-1; TCRdb picks TRBD2, but there is no DNA to check that call. From germline, CDR1 is MNHEY and CDR2 SMNVEV (reference sequence). The CDR3 consists of 16 residues. CDR3 protein: CASSTPGTSSYNEQFF.

This rearrangement joins TRBV5-8 to TRBJ2-5; no DNA is available, so the TRBD2 call from TCRdb remains unchecked. Germline V gives CDR1 SGHTS, CDR2 YDEGEE. This CDR3 spans 16 amino acids. The CDR3 region is CASSFSQGSLSETQYF.

This chain connects TRBV7-9 to TRBJ1-4; the D call of TRBD1 rests on TCRdb alone, since no DNA is present to check it. Germline CDR1 SEHNR, CDR2 FQNEAQ (reference sequence). The CDR3 has 15 amino acids. The CDR3 here is CASSLRDGLNEKLFF.

The chain couples TRBV12-3 or TRBV12-4 to TRBJ2-5; the TCRdb D gene call, TRBD1, has no DNA to confirm it. This CDR3 spans 15 amino acids. The CDR3 sequence: CASSLHPQGTETQYF.

The chain uses TRBV7-9 and TRBJ2-3; lacking DNA, the TRBD1 call made by TCRdb goes unchecked. CDR1 is SEHNR, CDR2 FQNEAQ, per germline (reference sequence). The CDR3 runs to 13 residues. CDR3 sequence: CASSSRDSRTQYF.

The gene calls are TRBV4-2 and TRBJ1-4; TCRdb's D gene call, TRBD1, goes unchecked for lack of DNA. There are 15 residues in the CDR3. CDR1 LGHNA and CDR2 YNFKEQ come from the germline V gene. CDR3: CASSQVRTGNEKLFF.

The chain couples TRBV6-2 or TRBV6-3 to TRBJ2-7. Germline V gene data show CDR1 as MNHEY and CDR2 as SVGEGT. The CDR3 is 12 residues long. CDR3 protein: CATEVGDYEQYF.

The chain has TRBV6-5 and TRBJ1-2; TCRdb's D call, TRBD1, is unchecked because there is no DNA. Germline V gives CDR1 MNHEY, CDR2 SVGAGI. This CDR3 is 15 amino acids long. CDR3 loop: CASSYSEGRGYGYTF.

The chain uses TRBV28 and TRBJ2-2. Germline-derived CDR1 and CDR2 are MDHEN and SYDVKM. The CDR3 has 15 amino acids. The chain's CDR3 is CASSQDRANTGELFF.

The chain employs TRBV3-1 and TRBJ2-1. The CDR3 contains 17 residues. Germline loops: CDR1 LGHDT, CDR2 YNNKEL (reference sequence). CDR3 residues: CASSQDLRHSSYNEQFF.

The chain joins TRBV6-1 to TRBJ1-3. CDR3 length: 13 residues. CDR1 and CDR2 from the germline V gene are MNHNS and SASEGT. CDR3 protein: CAIGTIGGNTIYF.

The chain is built from TRBV5-1 and TRBJ1-2. From germline, CDR1 is SGHRS and CDR2 YFSETQ. CDR3 length: 15 residues. The CDR3: CASSLYADFNYGYTF.

The V call is TRBV5-1, the J call TRBJ2-1; TCRdb indicates TRBD1, and absent DNA this call remains unverified. The CDR3 contains 14 residues. Looked up from germline, CDR1 is SGHRS and CDR2 is YFSETQ. CDR3 residues: CASAGRGGGNEQFF.

The gene calls are TRBV24-1 and TRBJ2-1. This CDR3 is built from 15 residues. Germline V CDR1 and CDR2: KGHDR, SFDVKD. CDR3 sequence: CATSDLKRDYNEQFF.

The chain carries TRBV7-8 and TRBJ2-1; the TRBD1 assignment by TCRdb is unverifiable without DNA. Germline CDR1 and CDR2: SGHVS and FQNEAQ. The CDR3 sequence is 16 residues long. CDR3 protein: CASSPREQGQGNEQFF.

J is TRBJ2-7 and V is TRBV4-1; TCRdb calls TRBD1, which cannot be checked without DNA. There are 12 residues in the CDR3. From germline, CDR1 is MGHRA and CDR2 YSYEKL. CDR3 protein: CASSPLTGEQYF.

J is TRBJ1-2 and V is TRBV6-1. The CDR3 has 17 residues. CDR1 is MNHNS, CDR2 SASEGT, per germline. The CDR3 sequence: CASAPLSGLHMDYGYTF.

The chain couples TRBV7-7 to TRBJ2-7; the D call from TCRdb, TRBD1, cannot be confirmed without DNA. CDR1 is SSHAT and CDR2 is FNYEAQ in the germline V gene (reference sequence). The CDR3 covers 14 residues. The chain's CDR3 is CASSRGAGQYEQYF.

This chain connects TRBV7-2 to TRBJ1-1; TCRdb returns TRBD1, unconfirmable since there is no DNA. The CDR3 runs to 17 residues. Germline V lookup: CDR1 SGHTA, CDR2 FQGNSA. CDR3 residues: CASSLPPGTGVNTEAFF.

The rearrangement joins TRBV20-1 to TRBJ2-7; the TRBD1 assignment by TCRdb is unverifiable without DNA. This CDR3 spans 15 amino acids. Per germline, CDR1 DFQATT and CDR2 SNEGSKA (reference sequence). CDR3 region: CSARDSTRGGHEQYF.

The chain has TRBV6-5 and TRBJ2-7; as DNA is missing, the TRBD1 call by TCRdb cannot be tested. The V gene's germline CDR1 is MNHEY and CDR2 SVGAGI. This CDR3 has 16 amino acids. CDR3 sequence reads: CASSYSYGTGVVEQYF.

This chain connects TRBV12-3 or TRBV12-4 to TRBJ1-5; TCRdb proposes TRBD1, but this gene call is untestable without DNA. The CDR3 is made up of 13 amino acids. The CDR3: CASGEGAGQPQHF.

The V gene is TRBV5-1, the J gene TRBJ2-7; TCRdb indicates TRBD2, and absent DNA this call remains unverified. CDR3 length equals 15 residues. Germline V gene lookup returns CDR1 SGHRS and CDR2 YFSETQ. CDR3 region: CASSATTGGSYEQYF.